The rows below give T cell receptor beta chains drawn from one sample of a study of blood T cell repertoires in COVID-19. Produced via immunoSEQ multiplex PCR; TCRdb's table is partial and in-frame only. Of about 88,000 clones in the sample, around 78% were seen once. The sequenced sample was peripheral blood. Receptors were obtained from a human donor in a cohort sampled during active COVID-19. The conserved cysteine and the conserved F or W are not part of the CDR3 here. Size values are once, few and many counts, or a class for expanded clones, and some rows have none.

abundance	j_gene	v_gene	len	CDR3aa
once	TRBJ2-3	TRBV4-3	12	ASSPGGGRDTQY
-	TRBJ2-5	TRBV5-1	14	ASSPGAGGTQETQY
-	TRBJ2-5	TRBV6-2/TRBV6-3	14	ASSNTGLAVQETQY
-	TRBJ1-2	TRBV5-4	13	ASSLPGGMDYGYT
once	TRBJ2-7	TRBV7-9	12	ASSLEGQGYEQY
few	TRBJ1-5	TRBV7-8	14	ASSPYRYPSNQPQH
-	TRBJ2-5	TRBV5-1	12	ASSVGQGEETQY
-	TRBJ1-5	TRBV4-2	14	ASSQDTGGRNQPQH
-	TRBJ1-2	TRBV28	13	ASRKQGAIDYGYT
-	TRBJ1-1	TRBV18	15	ASSHGTGVSLNTEAF
-	TRBJ1-3	TRBV7-7	15	ASSPDRGFATGNTIY
-	TRBJ2-3	TRBV10-3	15	AISGGGGGTSTDTQY
-	TRBJ2-1	TRBV11-3	11	ASSLEGTDEQF
-	TRBJ1-5	TRBV7-2	12	ASSLEAGNQPQH
-	TRBJ1-2	TRBV29-1	17	SVVQSGGVPGLQSYGYT
-	TRBJ2-1	TRBV6-4	13	ASSSGGASYNEQF
-	TRBJ1-1	TRBV6-5	13	ASSPRTGVRTEAF
-	TRBJ2-1	TRBV5-4	13	ASSQAGDSYNEQF
once	TRBJ1-2	TRBV5-6	12	ASSPGTDSDGYT
-	TRBJ1-1	TRBV27	13	ASSWQGGRNTEAF